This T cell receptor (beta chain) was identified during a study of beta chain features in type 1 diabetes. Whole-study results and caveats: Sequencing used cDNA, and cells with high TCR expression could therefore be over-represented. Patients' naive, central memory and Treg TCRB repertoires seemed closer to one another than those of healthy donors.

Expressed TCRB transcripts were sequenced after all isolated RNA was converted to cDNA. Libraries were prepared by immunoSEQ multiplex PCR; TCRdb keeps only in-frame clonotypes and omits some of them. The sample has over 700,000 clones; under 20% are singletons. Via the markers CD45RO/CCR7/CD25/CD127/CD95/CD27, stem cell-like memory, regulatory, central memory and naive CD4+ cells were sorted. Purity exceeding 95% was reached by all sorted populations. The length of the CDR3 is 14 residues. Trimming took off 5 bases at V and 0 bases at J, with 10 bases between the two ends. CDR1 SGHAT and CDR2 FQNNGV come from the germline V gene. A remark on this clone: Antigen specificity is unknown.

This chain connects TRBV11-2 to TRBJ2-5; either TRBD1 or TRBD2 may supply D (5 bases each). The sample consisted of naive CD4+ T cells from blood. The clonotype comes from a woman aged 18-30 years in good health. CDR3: CASSARDHQETQYF. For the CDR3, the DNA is TGTGCCAGCAGCGCCCGGGACCACCAAGAGACCCAGTACTTC.